These 28 T cell receptor beta chains came from one sample sequenced in a study of blood T cell repertoires in COVID-19. Some clones are missing from TCRdb's copy, which holds only in-frame ones; the method was immunoSEQ multiplex PCR. The profile shows some 48,000 clones, over 75% of them singletons. Sequenced sample: peripheral blood. The source is a woman aged 55-75 years with acute or convalescent COVID-19.

The J gene is TRBJ2-7, the V gene TRBV7-8; the match to TRBD2 covers 9 bases. The CDR3 contains 13 residues. After removal of 0 bases from V and 7 bases from J, the junction contained 1 base not matched to a gene. Germline V gene lookup returns CDR1 SGHVS and CDR2 FQNEAQ. Written as DNA, the CDR3 is TGTGCCAGCAGCTTAGCAAGCGGGAGGGAGCAGTACTTC. This sequence encodes CASSLASGREQYF.

The chain joins TRBV6-2 or TRBV6-3 to TRBJ2-3; D gene unclear. This CDR3 region has 15 residues. CDR1 MNHEY and CDR2 SVGEGT come from the germline V gene. Trimming stripped 6 bases from V and 3 bases from J, with 16 bases between. CDR3 nucleotide sequence: TGTGCCAGCAGCATACTATCGATTCAGACAGATACGCAGTATTTT. Protein product: CASSILSIQTDTQYF.

This chain uses TRBV29-1 with TRBJ2-7; maybe TRBD1 (6 bases). The V and J ends lost 3 bases and 3 bases respectively, with 15 bases between them. The germline CDR1 and CDR2 sequences are SQVTM and ANQGSEA. The CDR3 has 14 amino acids. The CDR3 loop reads CSVDRGPPFYEQYF. The CDR3, as DNA: TGCAGCGTTGACAGGGGACCCCCATTCTACGAGCAGTACTTC.

V usage is TRBV5-4 and J usage is TRBJ2-5; 7 nucleotides align to TRBD2. The trim removed 4 bases at V and 3 bases at J, leaving 6 bases unmatched. The germline V gene has CDR1 SGHNT and CDR2 YYREEE (reference sequence). This CDR3 region has 14 residues. The CDR3 is CASSPGGGKETQYF. DNA of the CDR3: TGTGCCAGCAGCCCGGGAGGCGGTAAAGAGACCCAGTACTTC.

The chain is built from TRBV3-1 (or the pseudogene TRBV3-2) and TRBJ2-7, with 14 positions matching TRBD2. J was trimmed by 0 bases and V by 4 bases; bases with no gene match: 8. The CDR3 has 18 amino acids. Germline values: CDR1 LGHDT, CDR2 YNNKEL (reference sequence). The CDR3, as DNA: TGTGCCAGCAGCCCGTGGACTAGCGGGAGGCTGAGCTCCTACGAGCAGTACTTC. Its translation is CASSPWTSGRLSSYEQYF.

J is TRBJ2-7 and V is TRBV30; 11 nucleotides agree with TRBD1. The CDR3 sequence is 15 residues long. Trimming cost V 0 bases and J 4 bases; bases outside gene matches: 5. Germline CDR1 GTSNPN, CDR2 SVGIG (reference sequence). CDR3 sequence reads: CAWSVRDRGIYEQYF. CDR3 in DNA: TGTGCCTGGAGTGTAAGGGACAGGGGGATTTACGAGCAGTACTTC.

This chain's CDR3 is CASSPSRWIGTPGNEQFF. In nucleotides, the CDR3 is TGTGCCAGCAGCCCCTCTAGGTGGATTGGAACACCGGGGAATGAGCAGTTCTTC. V usage is TRBV7-9 and J usage is TRBJ2-1; possible D gene TRBD2, 5 bases. Germline V gives CDR1 SEHNR, CDR2 FQNEAQ (reference sequence). The CDR3 has 18 amino acids. V was cut by 5 bases and J by 7 bases, with 27 bases left in between.

J is TRBJ2-2 and V is TRBV18; D unclear. The V gene's germline CDR1 is KGHSH and CDR2 LQKENI. V lost 6 bases and J lost 0, with 11 bases in between. CDR3 length: 15 amino acids. The CDR3: CASSPPRSNTGELFF. The CDR3 nucleotides are TGTGCCAGCTCGCCGCCTCGGTCGAACACCGGGGAGCTGTTTTTT.

The sample holds one count of this clone. The chain uses TRBV15 and TRBJ1-1; 7 bases fit TRBD1. V lost 1 base, J lost 0 bases, and 2 bases stayed unmatched. There are 15 residues in the CDR3. CDR1 is LNHNV and CDR2 is YYDKDF in the germline V gene (reference sequence). CDR3 protein: CATSRAGQLNTEAFF. DNA for the CDR3: TGTGCCACCAGCAGAGCGGGACAGTTGAACACTGAAGCTTTCTTT.

The chain combines TRBV9 with TRBJ1-2, with 10 bases that match TRBD1. The CDR3 spans 15 residues. The germline V gene encodes CDR1 SGDLS and CDR2 YYNGEE. Trimming at V came to 1 base and at J to 1 base, leaving 1 base not matched to a gene. CDR3 bases: TGTGCCAGCAGCGTATGGACAGGGGGTAACTATGGCTACACCTTC. This sequence encodes CASSVWTGGNYGYTF.

The chain is built from TRBV6-6 and TRBJ1-4, with TRBD1 matching over 7 bases. Germline CDR1 and CDR2: MNHNY and SVGAGI (reference sequence). J was trimmed by 7 bases and V by 0 bases; bases with no gene match: 2. The CDR3 loop spans 14 amino acids. In nucleotides, the CDR3 is TGTGCCAGCAGTTACTCGCAGGGGGGTGAAAAACTGTTTTTT. This translates into CASSYSQGGEKLFF.

This clone was observed a single time. The genes are TRBV5-1 and TRBJ2-6, with D perhaps matching TRBD1 (6 bases). V shed 5 bases and J shed 0 bases, with 9 bases lying between them. The CDR3 sequence is 15 residues long. Germline V gene sequence: CDR1 SGHRS, CDR2 YFSETQ. In nucleotides, the CDR3 is TGCGCCAGCAGGGACAGAAGCTCTGGGGCCAACGTCCTGACTTTC. Protein: CASRDRSSGANVLTF.

This clone has a single count. V usage is TRBV5-8 and J usage is TRBJ2-1; D not certain. Germline lookup yields CDR1 SGHTS and CDR2 YDEGEE. Trimming removed 7 bases at V and 0 bases at J, with 14 bases between. The CDR3 length is 15 residues. For the CDR3, the DNA is TGTGCCAGCCTCTCTTTAAATCGCTCCTACAATGAGCAGTTCTTC. This sequence encodes CASLSLNRSYNEQFF. The variable domain in full, with the rest retrieved from reference TRBV5-8 and TRBJ2-1, is EAGVTQSPTHLIKTRGQQATLRCSPISGHTSVYWYQQALGLGLQFLLWYDEGEERNRGNFPPRFSGRQFPNYSSELNVNALELEDSALYLCASLSLNRSYNEQFFGPGTRLTVL.

With regard to this clone: The same CDR3 is also encoded by other DNA sequences in this sample. This chain connects TRBV30 to TRBJ1-2, with a possible D match to TRBD1 (6 bases). Trimming took off 3 bases at V and 2 bases at J, with 10 bases between the two ends. Germline V lookup: CDR1 GTSNPN, CDR2 SVGIG (reference sequence). The CDR3 loop spans 13 amino acids. The chain's CDR3 is CAWSLQGNYGYTF. CDR3 nucleotides: TGTGCCTGGAGCCTACAGGGAAACTATGGCTACACCTTC.

This clone showed up just a few times. The genes are TRBV15 and TRBJ2-1; TRBD2 agrees at 9 bases. The junction had 9 bases not matched to a gene; V was cut back by 1 base and J by 8 bases. CDR1 and CDR2 from the germline V gene are LNHNV and YYDKDF (reference sequence). The CDR3 has 16 amino acids. CDR3: CATSRVGPAGGDEQFF. The CDR3 DNA sequence: TGTGCCACCAGCAGAGTTGGGCCAGCGGGAGGTGATGAGCAGTTCTTC.

The CDR3 loop reads CASSLETGGALAKNIQYF. CDR3 bases: TGTGCCAGCAGCTTAGAGACAGGGGGAGCCTTAGCCAAAAACATTCAGTACTTC. The chain is built from TRBV7-2 and TRBJ2-4; 9 positions agree with TRBD1. After removal of 1 base from V and 0 bases from J, the junction contained 7 bases not matched to a gene. The germline gives CDR1 SGHTA, CDR2 FQGNSA. This CDR3 has 18 amino acids.

The rearrangement links TRBV7-3 to TRBJ2-7, with a weak D call TRBD2 (6 bases). CDR3 length: 15 residues. V was shortened by 0 bases and J by 5 bases, with 14 bases between the two germline ends. The V gene's germline CDR1 is SGHTA and CDR2 FQGTGA. CDR3 residues: CASSLTAGNFHEQYF. In DNA, the CDR3 is TGTGCCAGCAGCTTAACAGCGGGTAATTTCCACGAGCAGTACTTC.

This sequence joins TRBV7-9 and TRBJ2-5; 7 bases are shared with TRBD2. This CDR3 spans 16 amino acids. CDR1 and CDR2 (germline): SEHNR, FQNEAQ (reference sequence). V lost 5 bases to trimming and J lost 5 bases; unmatched junction nucleotides: 14. The CDR3 here is CASSPHGMVGGETQYF. The CDR3 DNA sequence: TGTGCCAGCAGCCCACACGGGATGGTCGGGGGGGAGACCCAGTACTTC. The full variable domain, completed using reference TRBV7-9 and TRBJ2-5, is DTGVSQNPRHKITKRGQNVTFRCDPISEHNRLYWYRQTLGQGPEFLTYFQNEAQLEKSRLLSDRFSAERPKGSFSTLEIQRTEQGDSAMYLCASSPHGMVGGETQYFGPGTRLLVL.

The chain links TRBV18 to TRBJ2-7; 7 bases map to TRBD1. This CDR3 has 14 residues. With V trimmed by 3 bases and J by 1 base, 3 bases remained unmatched. Germline CDR1 and CDR2: KGHSH and LQKENI. CDR3 bases: TGTGCCAGCTCACCTTGGACAGGATCCTACGAGCAGTACTTC. Its protein is CASSPWTGSYEQYF.

This clone was picked up one time. The chain combines TRBV7-3 with TRBJ2-1, with D maybe TRBD1 (6 bases). This CDR3 region has 13 residues. The V and J ends lost 2 bases and 9 bases respectively, with 11 bases between them. Germline V gene data show CDR1 as SGHTA and CDR2 as FQGTGA. This CDR3 is CASSLAGVGEQFF. CDR3 DNA sequence: TGTGCCAGCAGCTTAGCAGGGGTCGGTGAGCAGTTCTTC.

The rearrangement uses TRBV19 and TRBJ2-1; the D gene is possibly TRBD2 (6 bases). CDR3 size: 16 residues. Between the trimmed V and J ends, which lost 6 bases and 0 bases, there was a span of 15 bases. Germline V gives CDR1 LNHDA, CDR2 SQIVND (reference sequence). CDR3 residues: CASRHEGRSSYNEQFF. The DNA of the CDR3 is TGTGCCAGTAGACACGAAGGGAGGAGCTCCTACAATGAGCAGTTCTTC.

There are a few counts of this clone. This chain uses TRBV4-2 with TRBJ2-1, with 10 bases that match TRBD2. The CDR3 sequence is 16 residues long. In germline, CDR1 is LGHNA, CDR2 YNFKEQ. V gave up 0 bases and J gave up 9 bases; unmatched junction bases: 8. CDR3 amino acids: CASSQESGGAEGEQFF. CDR3 nucleotide sequence: TGTGCCAGCAGCCAAGAGAGCGGGGGGGCCGAGGGTGAGCAGTTCTTC.

V usage is TRBV19 and J usage is TRBJ1-2; D might be TRBD1 (5 bases). From germline, CDR1 is LNHDA and CDR2 SQIVND (reference sequence). This CDR3 comprises 14 residues. The germline V and J ends were trimmed by 8 bases and 1 base, with 14 bases remaining between them. DNA for the CDR3: TGTGCCAGTGGAGCGGGGGTGTTTAACTATGGCTACACCTTC. Amino acid sequence: CASGAGVFNYGYTF.

The chain combines TRBV28 with TRBJ2-7; 7 positions agree with TRBD1. With V trimmed by 5 bases and J by 1 base, 5 bases remained unmatched. The CDR3 contains 14 residues. Germline V gene sequence: CDR1 MDHEN, CDR2 SYDVKM. Here the CDR3 reads CASSQQGPSYEQYF. In DNA form, the CDR3 reads TGTGCCAGCAGTCAACAGGGGCCATCCTACGAGCAGTACTTC.

This clone came up a few times. The CDR3 DNA follows: TGTGCCAGCTCACCGGGGACAGGGCGCCCTGAGGGCACTGAAGCTTTCTTT. It is translated as CASSPGTGRPEGTEAFF. The chain is built from TRBV18 and TRBJ1-1; TRBD1 matches at 9 bases. Losses at the gene ends were 3 bases for V and 4 bases for J; bases not matched to a gene: 12. This CDR3 has 17 amino acids. The germline gives CDR1 KGHSH, CDR2 LQKENI.

This chain uses TRBV27 with TRBJ1-1; perhaps TRBD1 as D (5 bases). Germline V lookup: CDR1 MNHEY, CDR2 SMNVEV (reference sequence). Trimming shortened V by 3 bases and J by 2 bases, and 13 bases separated the two germline ends. This CDR3 contains 15 residues. The CDR3 spells CASSFSTRANTEAFF. CDR3 coding DNA: TGTGCCAGCAGTTTTTCGACCAGGGCTAACACTGAAGCTTTCTTT.

Here the CDR3 DNA reads TGTGCCAGCAGCTTAGTTGGACTAGCGGGCCGGGAGACCCAGTACTTC. Translated, it gives CASSLVGLAGRETQYF. V gene TRBV11-2 combines with J gene TRBJ2-5; 11 nucleotides agree with TRBD2. The CDR3 runs to 16 residues. From germline, CDR1 is SGHAT and CDR2 FQNNGV. Germline trimming cut 1 base from V and 5 bases from J; bases unmatched to any gene: 6.

V usage is TRBV3-1 (or the pseudogene TRBV3-2) and J usage is TRBJ1-6; 7 bases align to TRBD1. The V segment lost 7 bases and the J segment 7 bases; nucleotides outside the gene matches: 7. The germline V gene encodes CDR1 LGHDT and CDR2 YNNKEL (reference sequence). The CDR3 loop spans 14 amino acids. The CDR3 loop is CASNRPGQNSPLHF. The CDR3 region has the DNA TGTGCCAGCAACCGACCGGGACAGAATTCACCCCTCCACTTT.